This T cell receptor beta chain was recovered during a study of T cell responses to AZD1222 COVID-19 vaccine. General study findings and limits: Targets within unmutated variant regions were reportedly found for nearly half of spike-specific TCRs. The number of AZD1222 recipients seropositive at baseline was only 6 or 7. In a largely white British group with more females than males, clonal diversity was possibly underestimated.

Produced via immunoSEQ multiplex PCR; TCRdb's table is partial and in-frame only. The sample contains 150,000 to 200,000 clones, 90% to 95% of which appear only once. The CDR3 covers 14 residues. Trimming removed 5 bases at V and 3 bases at J, with 13 bases between. Germline V gene data show CDR1 as LNHDA and CDR2 as SQIVND (reference sequence). As concerns this clone: Its antigen is unknown.

The specimen comprised peripheral blood, sampled 28 days after the second AZD1222 dose. This receptor was identified in an adult who received the AZD1222 COVID-19 vaccine. V usage is TRBV19 and J usage is TRBJ1-2, with a possible D match to TRBD1 (5 bases). The CDR3 DNA reads as TGTGCCAGTAGTCCTCTGCCCAGGGACTATGGCTACACCTTC. It is translated as CASSPLPRDYGYTF. Drawing the rest from reference TRBV19 and TRBJ1-2, the complete variable domain is DGGITQSPKYLFRKEGQNVTLSCEQNLNHDAMYWYRQDPGQGLRLIYYSQIVNDFQKGDIAEGYSVSREKKESFPLTVTSAQKNPTAFYLCASSPLPRDYGYTFGSGTRLTVV.